The rows below give T cell receptor beta chains drawn from one sample of a study of prognosis after radiotherapy for stage I lung cancer. TCRdb reanalysed the multiplex PCR reads using MiXCR and keeps one entry per CDR3 protein. Counted here are around 14,000 distinct CDR3 sequences, approximately 31% occurring once; the ten biggest clones make up around a quarter. The starting material was PBMCs, obtained before or after stereotactic body radiation therapy (not recorded which). These receptors originate from a donor aged 50 or older with non-small cell lung cancer. CDR3s include the opening cysteine and the closing phenylalanine or tryptophan. D genes are given only for firm matches. Clone size appears in some rows only: once, few, many, or a class for an expanded clone.

D gene	clone size	V gene	J gene	CDR3 protein	CDR3 DNA
.	.	TRBV6-2/TRBV6-3	TRBJ2-1	CASKPDPRGEQFF	TGTGCCAGCAAGCCGGACCCGAGGGGTGAGCAGTTCTTC
.	many	TRBV28	TRBJ1-4	CASSTGLWEKLFF	TGTGCCAGCAGTACCGGGCTTTGGGAAAAACTGTTTTTT
.	many	TRBV7-7	TRBJ2-2	CASSSVGTGELFF	TGTGCTAGCAGCTCCGTTGGCACCGGGGAGCTGTTTTTT
TRBD2	.	TRBV20-1	TRBJ2-5	CSAAASGQVLETKYF	TGCAGTGCTGCGGCTAGCGGGCAGGTTTTAGAGACCAAGTACTTC
TRBD1	.	TRBV5-6	TRBJ1-2	CASSLGTGRNGYTF	TGTGCCAGCAGCTTGGGGACAGGGAGGAATGGCTACACCTTC
TRBD1	many	TRBV27	TRBJ2-5	CASSSGTGGVETQYF	TGTGCCAGCAGTTCCGGGACAGGGGGGGTCGAGACCCAGTACTTC
.	many	TRBV29-1	TRBJ1-1	CSVFRQGMMMNTEAFF	TGCAGCGTTTTTCGGCAGGGAATGATGATGAACACTGAAGCTTTCTTT
.	.	TRBV6-2/TRBV6-3	TRBJ2-1	CASSSNLRGSGNEQFF	TGTGCCAGCAGTTCCAACCTGAGGGGGAGCGGAAATGAGCAGTTCTTC
TRBD2	.	TRBV7-8	TRBJ2-5	CASNLVVTSGMGETQYF	TGTGCCAGCAACTTAGTCGTGACTAGCGGGATGGGGGAGACCCAGTACTTC
TRBD2	.	TRBV20-1	TRBJ2-7	CSASLTSGRYEQYF	TGCAGTGCTAGCTTGACTAGCGGGAGATACGAGCAGTACTTC
TRBD1	many	TRBV20-1	TRBJ1-1	CSAREGAVEAFF	TGCAGTGCTAGGGAGGGGGCTGTCGAAGCTTTCTTT
TRBD1	medium-sized	TRBV27	TRBJ2-7	CASIKSSGGFYEQYF	TGTGCCAGCATAAAAAGTTCAGGGGGCTTCTACGAGCAGTACTTC
.	.	TRBV5-1	TRBJ1-2	CASSFARTAGLGYTF	TGCGCCAGCAGCTTTGCCCGGACAGCGGGGCTTGGCTACACCTTC
.	large	TRBV20-1	TRBJ2-6	CSAINSGANVLTF	TGCAGTGCCATAAACTCTGGGGCCAACGTCCTGACTTTC
TRBD1	many	TRBV3-1	TRBJ1-1	CASSQDLRQGGGTEAFF	TGTGCCAGCAGCCAAGATCTCCGACAGGGGGGAGGGACTGAAGCTTTCTTT
.	many	TRBV18	TRBJ1-6	CASSPLGYDNSPLHF	TGTGCCAGCTCACCACTAGGGTACGATAATTCACCCCTCCACTTT
.	.	TRBV7-2	TRBJ2-7	CASRLDWGHEQYF	TGTGCCAGCAGACTCGACTGGGGCCACGAGCAGTACTTC
.	.	TRBV6-1	TRBJ2-1	CASYSRGRNSYNEQFF	TGTGCCAGTTACTCGAGAGGGAGGAACTCCTACAATGAGCAGTTCTTC
.	many	TRBV29-1	TRBJ1-2	CSIRQNYGYTF	TGCAGCATCAGACAGAACTATGGCTACACCTTC
.	many	TRBV18	TRBJ2-4	CASSPGPSTGNIQYF	TGTGCCAGCTCACCAGGCCCTAGCACAGGAAACATTCAGTACTTC
.	many	TRBV6-1	TRBJ2-7	CASGHRGAYEQYF	TGTGCCAGCGGGCATCGGGGGGCGTACGAGCAGTACTTC
TRBD1	many	TRBV20-1	TRBJ1-1	CSARQGGNAEAFF	TGCAGTGCTCGACAGGGCGGGAACGCTGAAGCTTTCTTT
.	.	TRBV2	TRBJ2-7	CASIGVGSPEQYF	TGTGCCAGCATTGGGGTGGGGTCACCGGAGCAGTACTTC
.	many	TRBV10-3	TRBJ2-5	CAISGWVGETQYF	TGTGCCATCAGTGGATGGGTCGGGGAGACCCAGTACTTC
TRBD2	medium-sized	TRBV28	TRBJ2-1	CASRTRIRDSGRRNEQFF	TGTGCCAGCAGAACACGAATTCGCGATAGCGGGAGGCGAAATGAGCAGTTCTTC
TRBD2	many	TRBV11-3	TRBJ2-3	CASSLDGRLAGWDTQYF	TGTGCCAGCAGCTTAGACGGTCGACTAGCGGGATGGGATACGCAGTATTTT
TRBD2	medium-sized	TRBV27	TRBJ2-3	CASSPTSGRSSTDTQYF	TGTGCCAGCAGTCCCACTAGCGGGAGGTCATCCACAGATACGCAGTATTTT
TRBD2	many	TRBV6-2/TRBV6-3	TRBJ2-3	CASSYSRPAGGLTDTQYF	TGTGCCAGCAGTTACTCGAGACCAGCGGGAGGGTTGACAGATACGCAGTATTTT
.	.	TRBV6-1	TRBJ1-3	CASSEFVNTIYF	TGTGCCAGCAGTGAATTTGTAAACACCATATATTTT
TRBD2	many	TRBV14	TRBJ2-1	CASSQVGGSPGEQFF	TGTGCCAGCAGCCAAGTGGGCGGGAGTCCCGGTGAGCAGTTCTTC
TRBD2	many	TRBV10-2	TRBJ2-1	CASSNQGLGNNEQFF	TGCGCCAGCAGCAATCAAGGACTAGGCAACAATGAGCAGTTCTTC
.	medium-sized	TRBV5-1	TRBJ2-2	CASSLYSTAYTGELFF	TGCGCCAGCAGCTTGTATTCTACCGCTTACACCGGGGAGCTGTTTTTT
.	.	TRBV28	TRBJ2-3	CASSAATLVGVDTRYF	TGTGCCAGCAGTGCCGCAACTCTAGTGGGAGTTGATACGCGGTATTTT
.	many	TRBV24-1	TRBJ2-3	CATRTQGAWTDTQYF	TGTGCCACCCGTACACAGGGCGCTTGGACAGATACGCAGTATTTT
TRBD2	many	TRBV10-3	TRBJ2-3	CAISDSKGGADTQYF	TGTGCCATCAGTGACTCCAAGGGAGGGGCAGATACGCAGTATTTT
TRBD1	.	TRBV28	TRBJ1-5	CASGDTGTVYQPQHF	TGTGCCAGCGGGGACACTGGGACAGTTTATCAGCCCCAGCATTTT
TRBD1	medium-sized	TRBV5-1	TRBJ1-6	CASSLVWTGYSPLHF	TGCGCCAGCAGCTTGGTATGGACAGGGTATTCACCCCTCCACTTT
.	.	TRBV6-8	TRBJ1-5	CASRGANQPQHF	TGTGCCAGCAGGGGGGCCAATCAGCCCCAGCATTTT
.	.	TRBV30	TRBJ1-6	CACSAPGVANSPLHF	TGTGCCTGTAGCGCCCCGGGGGTCGCGAATTCACCCCTCCACTTT
.	once	TRBV20-1	TRBJ1-5	CSARGVRISLNQPQHF	TGCAGTGCTCGAGGCGTACGCATCTCTTTGAATCAGCCCCAACATTTT
TRBD2	many	TRBV20-1	TRBJ2-7	CSARPAAGSGRHEQYF	TGCAGTGCTAGGCCCGCTGCCGGCAGCGGGAGGCACGAGCAGTACTTC
TRBD1	many	TRBV28	TRBJ1-1	CASRPNDRGTNTEAFF	TGTGCCAGCAGACCCAATGACAGGGGCACGAACACTGAAGCTTTCTTT
.	many	TRBV20-1	TRBJ2-7	CSARVFQVDHEQYF	TGCAGTGCTAGAGTTTTTCAGGTAGACCACGAGCAGTACTTC
.	many	TRBV6-1	TRBJ2-1	CASKRVHEQFF	TGTGCCAGCAAAAGGGTCCATGAGCAGTTCTTC
TRBD2	many	TRBV20-1	TRBJ2-7	CSSIAGGPNDEQYF	TGCAGTTCCATAGCGGGAGGGCCTAATGACGAGCAGTACTTC
TRBD2	many	TRBV2	TRBJ2-4	CASSIAREGRRAKNIQYF	TGTGCCAGCAGTATAGCGCGGGAGGGCCGCAGGGCCAAAAACATTCAGTACTTC
.	.	TRBV20-1	TRBJ1-2	CSATPDRFYTF	TGCAGTGCCACTCCCGACAGATTCTACACCTTC
.	medium-sized	TRBV6-4	TRBJ2-1	CASRGGLVSYNEQFF	TGTGCCAGCAGGGGCGGACTGGTCTCCTACAATGAGCAGTTCTTC
.	many	TRBV11-1	TRBJ2-5	CASSLFPRGQETQYF	TGTGCCAGCAGCTTATTTCCGCGGGGCCAAGAGACCCAGTACTTC
.	once	TRBV18	TRBJ1-1	CASSGGGNNEAFF	TGTGCCAGCTCAGGAGGGGGGAACAATGAAGCTTTCTTT
TRBD2	many	TRBV6-2/TRBV6-3	TRBJ2-7	CASSYNLAGLPARISYEQYF	TGTGCCAGCAGTTACAACCTAGCGGGATTACCCGCAAGGATCTCCTACGAGCAGTACTTC
.	medium-sized	TRBV7-9	TRBJ2-7	CASSPFFSRHYEQYF	TGTGCCAGCAGCCCGTTTTTTTCAAGGCACTACGAGCAGTACTTC
.	medium-sized	TRBV2	TRBJ1-5	CASSPPTSGNQPQHF	TGTGCCAGCAGTCCCCCTACAAGCGGGAATCAGCCCCAGCATTTT
.	many	TRBV9	TRBJ2-3	CASSVVGATTDTQYF	TGTGCCAGCAGCGTAGTTGGGGCTACCACAGATACGCAGTATTTT
TRBD2	many	TRBV28	TRBJ2-7	CASNDAGTSGSYGQYF	TGTGCCAGCAACGATGCCGGGACTAGCGGGAGTTACGGGCAGTACTTC